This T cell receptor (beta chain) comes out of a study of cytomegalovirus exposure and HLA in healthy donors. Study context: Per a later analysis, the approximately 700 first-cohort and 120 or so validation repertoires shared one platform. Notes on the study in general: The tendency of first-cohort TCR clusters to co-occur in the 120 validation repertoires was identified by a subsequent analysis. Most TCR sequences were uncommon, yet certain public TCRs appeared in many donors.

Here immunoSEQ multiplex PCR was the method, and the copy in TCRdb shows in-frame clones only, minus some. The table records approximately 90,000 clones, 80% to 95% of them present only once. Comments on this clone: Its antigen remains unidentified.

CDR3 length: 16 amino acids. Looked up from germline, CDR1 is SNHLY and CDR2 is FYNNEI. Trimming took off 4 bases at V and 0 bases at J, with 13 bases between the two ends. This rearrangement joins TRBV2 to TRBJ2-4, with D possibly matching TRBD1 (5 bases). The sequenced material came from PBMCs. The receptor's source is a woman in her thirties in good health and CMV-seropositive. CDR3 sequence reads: CASSVDRLIAKNIQYF. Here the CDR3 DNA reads TGTGCCAGCAGTGTTGACAGATTGATAGCCAAAAACATTCAGTACTTC.